The source of this TCR beta chain is a study of shared clonotypes between healthy human individuals. Whole-study results and caveats: When naive CD4 clonotypes were compared across several donors, around 4.6% were shared. Sequencing depth was expected to affect clonotype sharing among donors. In contrast to clonotypes shared by all four donors, non-shared clonotypes had lower generation probabilities. A generally larger estimated richness was seen in naive subsets than in memory subsets.

Turning to this clone: Its antigen remains unknown.

The assay was immunoSEQ multiplex PCR, and TCRdb's table has in-frame clones only and misses some. The data show 2 million to 2.5 million clones, 85% to 95% seen once. V was clipped by 0 bases and J by 6 bases, with 7 bases between them. The V gene's germline CDR1 is ENHRY and CDR2 SYGVKD. There are 13 residues in the CDR3. Sequenced sample: naive CD4+ T cells from PBMCs. The subset here: CD45RA+ positively selected. This sequence originates from a man aged 18-30 years in good health. Some clones in this sample may be carry-over from other donors' samples. The chain joins TRBV10-3 to TRBJ2-3, with D unresolved. CDR3 DNA: TGTGCCATCAGTGAGTCGAAAGCGGATACGCAGTATTTT. This codes for CAISESKADTQYF.